Below, one TCR beta chain is given with its context. Its antigen specificity is not known. There are no base qualities to consult, and no much larger clone falls within one base. This sample is part of a study of blood T cell repertoires in COVID-19 (dated by TCRdb to the early 2020s). As for the study more broadly: Samples covering the acute and convalescent phases of COVID-19 were provided by collaborators in the United States, Italy and Spain. The material from the prospective study consisted of cDNA or gDNA derived from T cells, B-cell-depleted T cells, or PBMCs. Deeply sampled blood TCRbeta repertoires from subjects exposed to, actively infected with, or recovered from COVID-19 were included in the dataset. The repertoires were released in a freely available public database meant as a resource for research on the immune response to SARS-CoV-2. Samples were obtained from the ongoing ImmuneRACE study (first 160 participants) and from 1,254 subjects provided by 6 global collaborators. A de-identified subject ID, COVID-19 status, age in years and sex were almost always included in the sample metadata. Where available, HLA class I and class II types were taken from metadata supplied by the sample provider and were not determined by assay-based typing.

The research as a whole found: Clinical and demographic metadata were provided uncurated, with the amount varying by source and participant.

TCRbeta CDR3 regions were amplified from genomic DNA by means of the immunoSEQ Assay, a bias-controlled multiplex PCR. For the original study's pipeline: The number of nucleated cells in each sample was estimated from the amplification of reference gene primers within the assay. To quantify the absolute abundance of each unique TCRbeta CDR3 rearrangement, sequence reads were collapsed and filtered. For each sample, productive Simpson clonality was calculated by taking the square root of Simpson's diversity index across productive rearrangements. TCRdb limited this immuneACCESS table to in-frame rearrangements with V and J called. A share of clones is missing; checked studies link under half to unresolved V genes, and the rest is unexplained. The DNA gave D and trimming, while V, J and clone size come from that table. The sample data list roughly 230,000 clones, and approximately 84% of these were observed just once. The ten top clones hold less than 8.5% of the sample.

Participants in the prospective study were aged about 18 to 95 years, lived in approximately 26 United States geographic areas, and enrolled through a virtual design. Cohort assignment in the prospective study relied on participant-reported clinical history from a screening survey and a study questionnaire. Exposed participants were defined as having been in contact with someone with a PCR-confirmed or clinician-diagnosed COVID-19 case within 2 weeks of study entry. Each participant in the prospective study had whole blood, serum and a nasopharyngeal or oropharyngeal swab collected by mobile phlebotomists. Over an approximately 2-month period, participants in the prospective study had the option of providing additional blood draws and questionnaires. Before DNA extraction, blood samples from the prospective study were shipped at room temperature or frozen. Reading the germline V gene gives CDR1 SGHDT and CDR2 YYEEEE. The CDR3 contains 16 residues, cysteine and phenylalanine counted. Just CDR3 DNA is preserved here, 48 bases in frame from base 1. V lost 4 bases and J lost 0 bases; the stretch between them is 14 bases long.

In this chain, TRBV5-6 is recombined with TRBJ2-1; perhaps TRBD2 is the D gene, with 5 bases matching. The source is a woman aged 45-60 years who had been exposed to COVID-19. The sequenced material came from PBMCs or T cells enriched from blood (not recorded which). The DNA sequence is as follows: TGTGCCAGCAGCCGCCCGGGGTATAGCTCCTACAATGAGCAGTTCTTC. Its protein is CASSRPGYSSYNEQFF.